The 28 T cell receptor beta chains below were found in one sample sequenced in a study of blood T cell repertoires in COVID-19. Measured with immunoSEQ multiplex PCR; TCRdb has only the in-frame clones, and not every one. The sample lists 200,000 or so clones; around four fifths were seen once. Material: peripheral blood. Every receptor here comes from a human donor with acute or convalescent COVID-19. The donor label of this sample is uncertain.

The gene calls are TRBV14 and TRBJ2-1; D uncertain. Germline CDR1 and CDR2: SGHDN and FVKESK. Trimming left V 2 bases short and J 6 bases short, with 17 bases between. CDR3 length equals 16 residues. This CDR3 is CASSQPRALGTNEQFF. CDR3 DNA: TGTGCCAGCAGCCAACCTAGAGCGTTAGGCACCAATGAGCAGTTCTTC.

The chain couples TRBV29-1 to TRBJ1-1; D not resolved. Germline CDR1 and CDR2: SQVTM and ANQGSEA. The V and J ends lost 7 bases and 3 bases respectively, with 15 bases between them. CDR3 length: 13 residues. CDR3 region: CSAERRPDTEAFF. The CDR3, as DNA: TGCAGCGCCGAGCGACGTCCGGACACTGAAGCTTTCTTT.

The chain has TRBV25-1 and TRBJ2-1; TRBD1 agrees at 10 bases. There are 14 residues in the CDR3. V dropped 1 base and J dropped 6; count of bases not matched to a gene: 0. CDR1 MGHDK and CDR2 SYGVNS come from the germline V gene. CDR3 protein: CASSEWDRGNEQFF. CDR3 DNA sequence: TGTGCCAGCAGTGAATGGGACAGGGGCAATGAGCAGTTCTTC.

The V gene is TRBV19, the J gene TRBJ2-1, with 11 bases lining up with TRBD2. V lost 6 bases to trimming and J lost 2 bases; unmatched junction nucleotides: 12. The CDR3 is made up of 18 amino acids. Per germline, CDR1 LNHDA and CDR2 SQIVND (reference sequence). CDR3 DNA: TGTGCCAGTAGCCGAAGGGGACTAGCGGCTAGGGCCTACAATGAGCAGTTCTTC. This sequence encodes CASSRRGLAARAYNEQFF.

This chain joins TRBV5-1 and TRBJ1-4; weak D call: TRBD1 (5 bases). V lost 4 bases and J 10 bases, leaving 20 bases between the germline ends. Looked up from germline, CDR1 is SGHRS and CDR2 is YFSETQ. CDR3 length: 15 amino acids. The CDR3 coding sequence is TGCGCCAGCAGCCCACTTTCGGGGGATGGTGTAAAACTGTTTTTT. Its protein is CASSPLSGDGVKLFF. Full variable domain (missing parts from reference TRBV5-1 and TRBJ1-4): KAGVTQTPRYLIKTRGQQVTLSCSPISGHRSVSWYQQTPGQGLQFLFEYFSETQRNKGNFPGRFSGRQFSNSRSEMNVSTLELGDSALYLCASSPLSGDGVKLFFGSGTQLSVL.

The chain joins TRBV10-1 to TRBJ2-2; 11 bases align to TRBD2. The CDR3 is 17 residues long. The germline V gene has CDR1 WNHNN and CDR2 SYGVQD (reference sequence). Trimming took 3 bases from V and 0 from J; bases not matched to a gene: 3. CDR3: CASSDGTSGANTGELFF. CDR3 bases: TGCGCCAGCAGTGATGGGACTAGCGGTGCGAACACCGGGGAGCTGTTTTTT.

The chain has TRBV28 and TRBJ2-7; 9 bases are a match to TRBD1. Germline CDR1 is MDHEN and CDR2 is SYDVKM. With V trimmed by 6 bases and J by 4 bases, 10 bases remained unmatched. The CDR3 totals 15 residues. The CDR3 nucleotides read TGTGCCAGCAGGTCAACCGGGACAGGGCTTTACGAGCAGTACTTC. Its translation is CASRSTGTGLYEQYF.

This clone was seen at least ten times. V and J are TRBV14 and TRBJ1-2; no clear D gene. V lost 1 base, J lost 4 bases, and 7 bases lay in between. The CDR3 contains 13 residues. The germline gives CDR1 SGHDN, CDR2 FVKESK. CDR3 in amino acids: CASSQVNRYGYTF. CDR3 nucleotides: TGTGCCAGCAGCCAAGTAAATCGCTATGGCTACACCTTC.

The chain combines TRBV5-4 with TRBJ1-2, with unresolved D. CDR1 is SGHNT, CDR2 YYREEE, per germline (reference sequence). The CDR3 extends over 13 amino acids. Between the trimmed V and J ends, which lost 2 bases and 4 bases, there was a span of 9 bases. DNA for the CDR3: TGTGCCAGCAGCTTATCGGGTAGCTATGGCTACACCTTC. It specifies CASSLSGSYGYTF.

The rearrangement links TRBV2 to TRBJ1-2, with TRBD1 identical over 8 bases. The CDR3 spans 14 residues. CDR1 is SNHLY and CDR2 is FYNNEI in the germline V gene. With V trimmed by 6 bases and J by 5 bases, 8 bases remained unmatched. The CDR3 here is CASSEGQVPYGYTF. CDR3 coding DNA: TGTGCCAGCAGCGAGGGACAGGTGCCTTATGGCTACACCTTC.

This chain connects TRBV27 to TRBJ2-1, with D tentatively TRBD2 (6 bases). The CDR3 covers 16 residues. V was trimmed by 5 bases and J by 0 bases, leaving 14 bases between them. In germline, CDR1 is MNHEY, CDR2 SMNVEV (reference sequence). DNA for the CDR3: TGTGCCAGCAGTATCAGCGGGTTAAGCTCCTACAATGAGCAGTTCTTC. Protein sequence: CASSISGLSSYNEQFF.

The chain links TRBV6-5 to TRBJ2-3; D might be TRBD2 (6 bases). The CDR3 has 13 residues. Trimming removed 7 bases from V and 4 bases from J, with 12 bases in between. Germline V CDR1 and CDR2: MNHEY, SVGAGI. Written as DNA, the CDR3 is TGTGCCAGCAACCCTAGCGCTTCAGATACGCAGTATTTT. This codes for CASNPSASDTQYF.

This rearrangement joins TRBV6-5 to TRBJ1-2; 8 positions match TRBD1. Unmatched junction bases numbered 11, after V lost 6 bases and J lost 5 bases. This CDR3 is 15 amino acids long. Germline V lookup: CDR1 MNHEY, CDR2 SVGAGI. The CDR3 here is CASRTEAGGWYGYTF. The CDR3 DNA reads TGTGCCAGCAGGACTGAGGCAGGGGGCTGGTATGGCTACACCTTC.

V and J are TRBV5-1 and TRBJ2-5, with D possibly being TRBD1 (5 bases). There are 15 residues in the CDR3. Deletions cut 4 bases from V and 1 base from J, with 14 bases between. CDR1 and CDR2 (germline): SGHRS, YFSETQ. CDR3 residues: CASSPTSRGQETQYF. Written as DNA, the CDR3 is TGCGCCAGCAGCCCAACTTCTAGGGGCCAAGAGACCCAGTACTTC.

This clone came up a few times. This chain joins TRBV18 and TRBJ2-1; D might be TRBD1 (7 bases). V gave up 2 bases and J gave up 12 bases, with 11 bases separating them. The CDR3 covers 12 residues. Germline V gene lookup returns CDR1 KGHSH and CDR2 LQKENI. CDR3 protein: CASSPDREAQFF. The CDR3 DNA is TGTGCCAGCTCACCAGACAGGGAGGCGCAGTTCTTC.

The V call is TRBV21-1, the J call TRBJ1-1. TRBV21-1 corresponds to a pseudogene. The CDR3 loop spans 18 amino acids. CDR3 coding DNA: TGTGCCAGCAGCAAAGACCCGGAGGTAGGCGTCATGAACACTGAAGCTTTCTTT. Protein: CASSKDPEVGVMNTEAFF.

The chain is built from TRBV12-3 or TRBV12-4 and TRBJ2-3, with D uncertain. This CDR3 is built from 13 residues. The V end lost 6 bases, the J end lost 5 bases, and 12 bases lay between the germline ends. Written as DNA, the CDR3 is TGTGCCAGCAGAAGACTCGGCGGAGATACGCAGTATTTT. It specifies CASRRLGGDTQYF.

The chain couples TRBV7-2 to TRBJ2-5; tentatively, D is TRBD1 (5 bases). V lost 5 bases to trimming and J lost 5 bases, with 18 bases between them. CDR3 size: 15 residues. Germline V gene sequence: CDR1 SGHTA, CDR2 FQGNSA. In nucleotides, the CDR3 is TGTGCCAGCAGCCCACGGGTGGGGCCCTGGGAGACCCAGTACTTC. Its protein is CASSPRVGPWETQYF.

The rearrangement joins TRBV19 to TRBJ2-1; TRBD2 aligns across 12 bases. CDR1 is LNHDA, CDR2 SQIVND, per germline (reference sequence). CDR3 length: 13 amino acids. V dropped 5 bases and J dropped 10; count of bases not matched to a gene: 3. CDR3 in DNA: TGTGCCAGTAGTCTAGGACTAGCGGGAGAGCAGTTCTTC. Encoded protein: CASSLGLAGEQFF.

The gene calls are TRBV7-9 and TRBJ1-3; D gene uncertain. The CDR3 consists of 15 residues. V was trimmed by 0 bases and J by 0 bases, leaving 6 bases between them. Germline lookup yields CDR1 SEHNR and CDR2 FQNEAQ (reference sequence). The CDR3 loop reads CASSLALLSGNTIYF. DNA for the CDR3: TGTGCCAGCAGCTTAGCGTTACTCTCTGGAAACACCATATATTTT.

This rearrangement joins TRBV10-3 to TRBJ2-1; D is undetermined. Trimming pared 4 bases from V and 3 bases from J, leaving 7 bases between. The CDR3 is made up of 13 amino acids. Germline CDR1 ENHRY, CDR2 SYGVKD. The DNA of the CDR3 is TGTGCCATCAGTGGTAATAGCTACAATGAGCAGTTCTTC. The encoded protein is CAISGNSYNEQFF.

This chain joins TRBV28 and TRBJ1-3, with unresolved D. V lost 5 bases to trimming and J lost 2 bases, with 16 bases between them. Per the germline V gene, CDR1 is MDHEN and CDR2 is SYDVKM. CDR3 length: 16 amino acids. The CDR3 loop reads CASSPRRITAGNTIYF. The CDR3 nucleotides read TGTGCCAGCAGTCCACGACGAATAACAGCTGGAAACACCATATATTTT.

This chain joins TRBV24-1 and TRBJ2-6; D may be TRBD2 (6 bases). From germline, CDR1 is KGHDR and CDR2 SFDVKD. The CDR3 loop spans 16 amino acids. The ends were cut back, 10 bases at V and 2 bases at J, with 17 bases in the middle. The CDR3 region has the DNA TGTGCCACTCGATCATCGGGGGAGGCTGGGGCCAACGTCCTGACTTTC. Translation gives CATRSSGEAGANVLTF.

This clone was observed a handful of times. The chain couples TRBV7-9 to TRBJ1-2; D perhaps matches TRBD1 (5 bases). Deletions cut 1 base from V and 5 bases from J, with 8 bases between. The length of the CDR3 is 13 residues. From germline, CDR1 is SEHNR and CDR2 FQNEAQ (reference sequence). The CDR3 loop reads CASSLVGLYGYTF. CDR3 coding DNA: TGTGCCAGCAGCTTAGTGGGACTTTATGGCTACACCTTC.

This chain joins TRBV19 and TRBJ1-6, with D hard to call. The CDR3 is made up of 15 amino acids. Germline V CDR1 and CDR2: LNHDA, SQIVND (reference sequence). V gave up 7 bases and J gave up 6 bases, with 16 bases separating them. CDR3 residues: CASKADLIVNSPLHF. CDR3 sequence (DNA): TGTGCCAGTAAAGCGGACCTCATAGTTAATTCACCCCTCCACTTT.

The V gene is TRBV10-3, the J gene TRBJ1-2, with TRBD1 as a possible D gene (6 bases). Germline V gives CDR1 ENHRY, CDR2 SYGVKD. There are 13 residues in the CDR3. V lost 8 bases to trimming and J lost 3 bases, with 13 bases between them. The CDR3 loop reads CAIEQGRDYGYTF. The DNA for the CDR3 is TGTGCCATCGAACAGGGTCGTGACTATGGCTACACCTTC.

The chain joins TRBV25-1 to TRBJ1-4; D possibly corresponds to TRBD1 (5 bases). V lost 3 bases, J lost 8 bases, and 10 bases lay in between. Germline assignment: CDR1 MGHDK and CDR2 SYGVNS. The CDR3 runs to 13 residues. DNA for the CDR3: TGTGCCAGCAGTGATATAACAGGAGAAAAACTGTTTTTT. Its translation: CASSDITGEKLFF.

This clone is a singleton in its sample. The chain employs TRBV5-4 and TRBJ1-1; no clear D. The CDR3 consists of 14 residues. Trimming shortened V by 1 base and J by 0 bases, and 7 bases separated the two germline ends. CDR1 is SGHNT, CDR2 YYREEE, per germline (reference sequence). CDR3 DNA sequence: TGTGCCAGCAGCTTGCTGGGCTTGAACACTGAAGCTTTCTTT. Protein product: CASSLLGLNTEAFF.